These T cell receptor beta chains were read from a single sample in a study of identical twins. TCRdb reanalysed the 5' RACE reads using MiXCR and keeps one entry per CDR3 protein. The table includes some 500,000 distinct CDR3 sequences, roughly 21% detected once. The data also belong to a second study, concerning T cells expressing NK-cell markers.

The sequenced sample was CD4+ T cells sorted from blood. These receptors came from a woman younger than 35 in good health. Each CDR3 is given with its conserved first and last residue. D genes are given only for firm matches. Clone size is not always given. Where it is, it says once, few, many or a class for expanded clones.

TRBV3-1	-	TRBD1	TRBJ1-3	CASSQMTGTGMSTIYF	TGTGCCAGCAGCCAAATGACCGGGACAGGGATGAGCACCATATATTTT
TRBV5-1	-	-	TRBJ2-3	CASSHPRGVRSTDTQYF	TGCGCCAGCAGCCACCCCCGGGGTGTGCGGAGCACAGATACGCAGTATTTT
TRBV20-1	-	-	TRBJ1-1	CSAYDGAEAFF	TGCAGTGCGTACGACGGCGCTGAAGCTTTCTTT
TRBV5-6	-	-	TRBJ2-3	CASSLDRVWYF	TGTGCCAGCAGCTTGGATCGGGTTTGGTATTTT
TRBV2	few	-	TRBJ2-7	CASSGDLNYEQYF	TGTGCCAGCAGTGGCGACCTCAACTACGAGCAGTACTTC
TRBV25-1	few	-	TRBJ2-4	CASSAPGIAKNIQYF	TGTGCCAGCAGTGCCCCGGGAATAGCCAAAAACATTCAGTACTTC
TRBV2	few	TRBD2	TRBJ2-2	CASTLGLDNTGELFF	TGTGCCAGCACCCTGGGACTAGATAACACCGGGGAGCTGTTTTTT
TRBV6-5	few	TRBD1	TRBJ1-4	CASSNGQATNEKLFF	TGTGCCAGCAGTAACGGACAGGCAACTAATGAAAAACTGTTTTTT
TRBV2	once	-	TRBJ2-1	CATSPGHLSSYNEQFF	TGTGCCACCTCCCCGGGACATTTAAGCTCCTACAATGAGCAGTTCTTC
TRBV20-1	few	TRBD2	TRBJ2-1	CSAGKAGGSYNEQFF	TGCAGTGCTGGGAAAGCGGGAGGCTCCTACAATGAGCAGTTCTTC